This T cell receptor beta chain was sequenced in a study of response to subunit inactivated influenza vaccine. A single record per CDR3 protein comes from TCRdb applying MiXCR to the RT-PCR reads. The data show a few hundred thousand distinct CDR3 sequences, 14% seen once. This clonotype has a handful of counts. The antigen is not known. Findings of the study overall: Only a handful of new T cells, the authors suggested, are recruited with each seasonal influenza vaccination.

V dropped 1 base and J dropped 6 bases, with 13 bases sitting between them. Germline V gene data show CDR1 as DFQATT and CDR2 as SNEGSKA (reference sequence). This CDR3 contains 14 residues. J is TRBJ2-1 and V is TRBV20-1; possible D gene TRBD2, 6 bases. This receptor was identified in a man aged 45-65 years who received an inactivated influenza vaccine. The sample was PBMCs from blood, taken 11 to 12 days after vaccination. The CDR3 nucleotides are TGCAGTGCTAGAGTCAAGCGGGTCCTCAATGAGCAGTTCTTC. The encoded protein is CSARVKRVLNEQFF.